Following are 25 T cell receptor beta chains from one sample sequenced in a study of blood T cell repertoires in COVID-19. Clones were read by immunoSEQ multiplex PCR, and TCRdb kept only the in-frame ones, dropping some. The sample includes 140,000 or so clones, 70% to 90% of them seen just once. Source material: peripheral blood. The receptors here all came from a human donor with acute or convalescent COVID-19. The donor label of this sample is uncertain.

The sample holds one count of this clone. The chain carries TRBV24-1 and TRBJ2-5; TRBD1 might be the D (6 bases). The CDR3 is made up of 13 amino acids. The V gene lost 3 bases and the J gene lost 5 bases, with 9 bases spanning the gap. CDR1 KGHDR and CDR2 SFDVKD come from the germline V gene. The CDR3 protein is CATSDGGTETQYF. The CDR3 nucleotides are TGTGCCACCAGTGATGGGGGCACCGAGACCCAGTACTTC.

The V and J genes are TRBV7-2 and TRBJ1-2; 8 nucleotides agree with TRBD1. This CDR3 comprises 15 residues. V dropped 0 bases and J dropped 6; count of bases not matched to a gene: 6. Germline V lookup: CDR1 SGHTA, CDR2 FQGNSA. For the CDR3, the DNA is TGTGCCAGCAGCTTAGCCCGGACAGGGTTCCATGGCTACACCTTC. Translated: CASSLARTGFHGYTF.

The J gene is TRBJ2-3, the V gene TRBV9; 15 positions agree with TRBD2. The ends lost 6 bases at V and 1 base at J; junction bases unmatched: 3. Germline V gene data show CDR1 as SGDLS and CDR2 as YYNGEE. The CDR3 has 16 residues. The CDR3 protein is CASNGLAGGGTDTQYF. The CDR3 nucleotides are TGTGCCAGCAACGGACTAGCGGGAGGGGGCACAGATACGCAGTATTTT.

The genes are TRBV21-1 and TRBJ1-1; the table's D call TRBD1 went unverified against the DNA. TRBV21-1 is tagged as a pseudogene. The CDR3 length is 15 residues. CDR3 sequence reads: CASSTETGANPEAFF. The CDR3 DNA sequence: TGTGCCAGCAGCACCGAGACAGGGGCTAACCCTGAAGCTTTCTTT.

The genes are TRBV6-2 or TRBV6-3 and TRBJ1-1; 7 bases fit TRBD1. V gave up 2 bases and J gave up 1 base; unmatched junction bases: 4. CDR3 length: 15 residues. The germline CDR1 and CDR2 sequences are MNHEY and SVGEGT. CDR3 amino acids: CASSYGTDTNTEAFF. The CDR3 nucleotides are TGTGCCAGCAGTTACGGGACAGACACGAACACTGAAGCTTTCTTT.

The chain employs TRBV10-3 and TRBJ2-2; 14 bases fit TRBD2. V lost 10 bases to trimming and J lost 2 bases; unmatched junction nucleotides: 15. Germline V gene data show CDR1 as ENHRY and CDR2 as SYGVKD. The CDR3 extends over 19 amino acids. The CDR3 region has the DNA TGTGCCACCTTAGACTCCGGGACTAGCGGGGGCTCTAACACCGGGGAGCTGTTTTTT. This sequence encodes CATLDSGTSGGSNTGELFF.

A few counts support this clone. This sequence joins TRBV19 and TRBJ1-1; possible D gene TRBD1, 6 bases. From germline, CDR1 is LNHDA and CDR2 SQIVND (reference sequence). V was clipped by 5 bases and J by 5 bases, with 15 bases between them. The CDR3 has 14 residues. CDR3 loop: CASSPRTALTEAFF. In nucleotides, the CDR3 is TGTGCCAGTAGTCCCCGGACAGCTTTGACTGAAGCTTTCTTT.

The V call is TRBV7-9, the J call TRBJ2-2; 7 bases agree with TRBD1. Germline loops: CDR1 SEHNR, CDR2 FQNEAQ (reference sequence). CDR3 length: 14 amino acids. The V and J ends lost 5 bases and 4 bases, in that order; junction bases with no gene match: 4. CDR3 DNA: TGTGCCAGCAGCGAACAGGGGATCACCGGGGAGCTGTTTTTT. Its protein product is CASSEQGITGELFF.

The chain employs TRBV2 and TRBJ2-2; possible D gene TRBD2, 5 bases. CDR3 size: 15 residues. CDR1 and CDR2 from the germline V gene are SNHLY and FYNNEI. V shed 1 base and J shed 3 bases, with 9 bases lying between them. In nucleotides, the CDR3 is TGTGCCAGCAGTGAAGAGGAGGCCGACACCGGGGAGCTGTTTTTT. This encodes CASSEEEADTGELFF.

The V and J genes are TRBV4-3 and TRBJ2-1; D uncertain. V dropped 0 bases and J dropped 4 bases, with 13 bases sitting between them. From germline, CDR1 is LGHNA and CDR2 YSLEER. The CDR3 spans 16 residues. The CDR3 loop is CASSQELLLSYNEQFF. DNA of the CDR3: TGCGCCAGCAGCCAAGAGTTACTATTGTCATACAATGAGCAGTTCTTC.

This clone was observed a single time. CDR3 coding DNA: TGTGCCAGCAGCAAAGGACTCTACGAGCAGTACGTC. Protein product: CASSKGLYEQYV. The chain carries TRBV21-1 and TRBJ2-7; the tabulated D call, TRBD2, remains unverified against the DNA. TRBV21-1 is shown as a pseudogene. The CDR3 has 12 residues.

CDR3 DNA: TGTGCCAGCAGCCAATATACAGGGAACTATGGCTACACCTTC. Translated: CASSQYTGNYGYTF. The chain links TRBV13 to TRBJ1-2, with D possibly being TRBD1 (6 bases). The CDR3 runs to 14 residues. Germline values: CDR1 PRHDT, CDR2 FYEKMQ (reference sequence). V shed 5 bases and J shed 2 bases, with 12 bases lying between them.

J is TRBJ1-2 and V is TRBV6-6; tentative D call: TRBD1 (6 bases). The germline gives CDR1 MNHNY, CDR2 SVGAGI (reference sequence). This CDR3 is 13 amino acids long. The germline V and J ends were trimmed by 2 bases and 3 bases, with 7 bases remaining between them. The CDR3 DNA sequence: TGTGCCAGCAGTTACCCAGGGGACTATGGCTACACCTTC. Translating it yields CASSYPGDYGYTF.

CDR3 sequence: CASSWEGETQYF. CDR3 DNA sequence: TGTGCCAGCAGTTGGGAGGGGGAGACCCAGTACTTC. The chain combines TRBV6-2 or TRBV6-3 with TRBJ2-5; TRBD2 agrees at 7 bases. Germline-derived CDR1 and CDR2 are MNHEY and SVGEGT. The CDR3 is 12 amino acids. V trimming: 4 bases; J trimming: 5 bases; junction bases outside the gene matches: 1.

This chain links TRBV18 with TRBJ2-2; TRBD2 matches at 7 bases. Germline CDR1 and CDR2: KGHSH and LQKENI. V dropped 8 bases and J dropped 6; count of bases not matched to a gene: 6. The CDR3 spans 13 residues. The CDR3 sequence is CASPTRGAGELFF. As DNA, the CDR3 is TGTGCCAGCCCAACACGGGGGGCCGGGGAGCTGTTTTTT.

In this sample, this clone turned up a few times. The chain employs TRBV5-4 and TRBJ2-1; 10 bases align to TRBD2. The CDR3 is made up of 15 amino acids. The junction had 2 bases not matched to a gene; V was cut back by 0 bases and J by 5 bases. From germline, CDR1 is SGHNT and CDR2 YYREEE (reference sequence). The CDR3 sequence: CASSLALAGDNEQFF. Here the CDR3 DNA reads TGTGCCAGCAGCTTGGCCCTAGCGGGAGACAATGAGCAGTTCTTC.

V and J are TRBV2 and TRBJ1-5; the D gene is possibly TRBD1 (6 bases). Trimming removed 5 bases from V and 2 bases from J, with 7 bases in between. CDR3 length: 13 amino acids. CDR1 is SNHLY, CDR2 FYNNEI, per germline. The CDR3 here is CASSRQGNQPQHF. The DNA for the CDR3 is TGTGCCAGCAGTAGACAGGGCAATCAGCCCCAGCATTTT.

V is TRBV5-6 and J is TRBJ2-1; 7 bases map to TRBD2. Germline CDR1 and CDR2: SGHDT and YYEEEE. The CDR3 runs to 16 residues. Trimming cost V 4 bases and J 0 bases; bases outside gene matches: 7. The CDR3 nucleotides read TGTGCCAGCAGCCCGGGGGGACTCTTCTCCTACAATGAGCAGTTCTTC. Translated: CASSPGGLFSYNEQFF.

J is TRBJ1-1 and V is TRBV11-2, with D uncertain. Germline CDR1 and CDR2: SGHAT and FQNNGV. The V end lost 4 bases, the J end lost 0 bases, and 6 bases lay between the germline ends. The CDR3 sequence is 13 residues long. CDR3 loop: CASSSGMNTEAFF. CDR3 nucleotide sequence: TGTGCCAGCAGCTCGGGGATGAACACTGAAGCTTTCTTT.

The CDR3 region is CASSYSGLNSPLHF. The CDR3 bases are TGTGCCAGCAGTTACTCTGGGCTTAATTCACCCCTCCACTTT. The chain combines TRBV6-5 with TRBJ1-6; unclear D gene. Trimming shortened V by 0 bases and J by 6 bases, and 6 bases separated the two germline ends. This CDR3 has 14 amino acids. Germline V gives CDR1 MNHEY, CDR2 SVGAGI.

Here the CDR3 reads CASSLARLAGGGANEQFF. The CDR3 region has the DNA TGTGCCAGCAGCTTAGCGAGGTTGGCGGGAGGTGGGGCGAATGAGCAGTTCTTC. The V gene is TRBV7-2, the J gene TRBJ2-1, with 8 bases aligning to TRBD2. CDR1 and CDR2 (germline): SGHTA, FQGNSA. The CDR3 loop spans 18 amino acids. Losses at the gene ends were 0 bases for V and 7 bases for J; bases not matched to a gene: 14.

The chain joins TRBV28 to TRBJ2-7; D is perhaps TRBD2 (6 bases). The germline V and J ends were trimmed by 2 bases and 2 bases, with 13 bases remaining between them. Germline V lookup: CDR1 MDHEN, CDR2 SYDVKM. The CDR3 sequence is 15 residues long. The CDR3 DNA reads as TGTGCCAGCAGTTTACCGGGAGTGATAACCTACGAGCAGTACTTC. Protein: CASSLPGVITYEQYF.

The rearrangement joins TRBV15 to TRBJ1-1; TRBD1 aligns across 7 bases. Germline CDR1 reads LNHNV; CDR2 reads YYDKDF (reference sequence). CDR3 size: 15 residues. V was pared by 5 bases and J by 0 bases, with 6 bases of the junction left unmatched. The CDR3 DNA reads TGTGCCACCAGCGGCCGACAGGGCATGAACACTGAAGCTTTCTTT. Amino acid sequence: CATSGRQGMNTEAFF.

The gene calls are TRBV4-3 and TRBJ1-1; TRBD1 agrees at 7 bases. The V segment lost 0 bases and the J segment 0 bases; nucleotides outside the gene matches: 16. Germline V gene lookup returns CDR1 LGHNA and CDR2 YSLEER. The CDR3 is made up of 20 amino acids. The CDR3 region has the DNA TGCGCCAGCAGCCAAGACACTCCTCGGGACAGTTACCAAATGAACACTGAAGCTTTCTTT. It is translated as CASSQDTPRDSYQMNTEAFF.

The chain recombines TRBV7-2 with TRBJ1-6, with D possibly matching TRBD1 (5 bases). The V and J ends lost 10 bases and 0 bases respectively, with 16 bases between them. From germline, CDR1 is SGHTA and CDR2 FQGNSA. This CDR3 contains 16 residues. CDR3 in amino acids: CAIRLVDSSYNSPLHF. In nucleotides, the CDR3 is TGTGCCATCCGGCTAGTAGACAGCTCCTATAATTCACCCCTCCACTTT.